One sample yielded the 4 T cell receptor beta chains listed below, sequenced in a study of STAT5B mutations in CD4+ large granular lymphocyte leukemia. This table comes from immunoSEQ multiplex PCR, and its TCRdb copy is limited to in-frame clones, with some not included. The table includes 2,500 to 3,000 clones, about four fifths detected once. Specimen: PBMCs. The source is a woman between 65 and 79 years old with CD4+ T-cell large granular lymphocyte leukemia.

The chain carries TRBV7-9 and TRBJ2-5; no reliable D call. V was trimmed by 11 bases and J by 5 bases, leaving 9 bases between them. Germline V gene lookup returns CDR1 SEHNR and CDR2 FQNEAQ (reference sequence). The CDR3 sequence is 10 residues long. The CDR3 bases are TGTGCCCTCTCCACTGAGACCCAGTACTTC. It yields the protein CALSTETQYF.

This clone came up once. The V and J genes are TRBV28 and TRBJ2-1; a possible D gene is TRBD2 (5 bases). This CDR3 spans 12 amino acids. The V gene's germline CDR1 is MDHEN and CDR2 SYDVKM. Trimming took 2 bases from V and 10 from J, leaving 9 bases between them. The CDR3 DNA reads TGTGCCAGCAGTTTAAGTTCGGGGGAGCAGTTCTTC. It encodes CASSLSSGEQFF. The variable domain in full, with the rest retrieved from reference TRBV28 and TRBJ2-1, is DVKVTQSSRYLVKRTGEKVFLECVQDMDHENMFWYRQDPGLGLRLIYFSYDVKMKEKGDIPEGYSVSREKKERFSLILESASTNQTSMYLCASSLSSGEQFFGPGTRLTVL.

This sequence joins TRBV27 and TRBJ2-6, with D possibly called TRBD1 or TRBD2 (5 bases each). Between the trimmed V and J ends, which lost 6 bases and 0 bases, there was a span of 18 bases. Germline CDR1 MNHEY, CDR2 SMNVEV (reference sequence). The CDR3 loop spans 18 amino acids. CDR3 DNA sequence: TGTGCCAGCAGCCCAGGCCTGGGACGCCTCTCTGGGGCCAACGTCCTGACTTTC. Amino acid sequence: CASSPGLGRLSGANVLTF.

The V gene is TRBV28, the J gene TRBJ1-4; D might be TRBD1 (5 bases). The ends were cut back, 5 bases at V and 5 bases at J, with 15 bases in the middle. The CDR3 totals 15 residues. Germline CDR1 and CDR2: MDHEN and SYDVKM. CDR3 coding DNA: TGTGCCAGCAGTATTCAGACAGACACGAATGAAAAACTGTTTTTT. Its protein is CASSIQTDTNEKLFF.